A selection of T cell receptor beta chains follows, all from one sample in a study of T cells in Graves' hyperthyroidism and ophthalmopathy. Via MiXCR, TCRdb re-called the multiplex PCR reads, giving one row per CDR3 protein. The sample holds about 420,000 distinct CDR3 sequences, roughly an eighth seen once. The specimen sequenced was blood. Receptors were obtained from a woman under 30 with Graves' hyperthyroidism. Both conserved end residues are part of each CDR3. A D gene is named only where the DNA matches it firmly. The size of a clone is reported for some rows only, either as once, few or many, or as a class for expanded clones.

>TRBV10-1|TRBJ2-2|TRBD1|-
TGCGCCAGCAGTGAGGGCGGACAGGTTAACACCGGGGAGCTGTTTTTT
CASSEGGQVNTGELFF
>TRBV28|TRBJ2-1|-|many
TGTGCCAGCAGTTTATTCAGGGCTGTGTACAATGAGCAGTTCTTC
CASSLFRAVYNEQFF
>TRBV27|TRBJ2-5|-|few
TGTGCCAGCAGTTTCCTAGCAAAGGAGACCCAGTACTTC
CASSFLAKETQYF
>TRBV5-1|TRBJ1-2|-|many
TGCGCCAGCGGGGGGACGGCCTATGGCTACACCTTC
CASGGTAYGYTF
>TRBV30|TRBJ1-2|-|-
TGTGCCTGGAGTGCCCCCTTCACTAACTATGGCTACACCTTC
CAWSAPFTNYGYTF
>TRBV11-2|TRBJ2-1|TRBD2|many
TGTGCCAGCAGCTTAGGGACTAGCGGGATTTTCTCCTACAATGAGCAGTTCTTC
CASSLGTSGIFSYNEQFF
>TRBV28|TRBJ2-3|-|many
TGTGCCAGCAGTTCTACACTGAATTCGCAGTATTTT
CASSSTLNSQYF
>TRBV6-4|TRBJ2-3|-|-
TGTGCCAAACCACACAGCAGAAGGGGAACAGATACGCAGTATTTT
CAKPHSRRGTDTQYF
>TRBV7-9|TRBJ1-4|-|-
TGTGCCAGCAGCTTATTGGCGGCCCTAGGACAGGAAAAACTGTTTTTT
CASSLLAALGQEKLFF
>TRBV11-1|TRBJ2-1|TRBD1|many
TGTGCCAGCAGCTTAGGGGACAGGGGAAATGAGCAGTTCTTC
CASSLGDRGNEQFF
>TRBV6-1|TRBJ2-7|-|many
TGTGCCAGCAGTGAACTCCGGGGGCCTGCAGGGTACGAGCAGTACTTC
CASSELRGPAGYEQYF
>TRBV20-1|TRBJ2-7|TRBD2|-
TGCAGTGCTAGTGGCGGGAGAGGCTACGAGCAGTACTTC
CSASGGRGYEQYF
>TRBV6-1|TRBJ1-2|-|many
TGTGCCAGCAGTTCGACGTCCCTGTACAACTATGGCTACACCTTC
CASSSTSLYNYGYTF
>TRBV5-5|TRBJ1-5|-|few
TGTGCCAGCAGTTTAGGGACTTGGAGCAATCAGCCCCAGCATTTT
CASSLGTWSNQPQHF
>TRBV14|TRBJ2-7|-|-
TGTGCCAGCAGCAGGGGGACCGAAAGCTCCTACGAGCAGTACTTC
CASSRGTESSYEQYF
>TRBV4-1|TRBJ2-7|-|-
TGCGCCAGCAGCCAAGAAGGACGGGAGAACGAGCAGTACTTC
CASSQEGRENEQYF
>TRBV28|TRBJ2-5|-|once
TGTGCCAGCAGTTTATCCTACGGAGCCGGCAGGCAGACCCAGTACTTC
CASSLSYGAGRQTQYF
>TRBV6-1|TRBJ1-1|-|many
TGTGCCAGCAGCGCCTCTTTACCAGGGGTGGACACTGAAGCTTTCTTT
CASSASLPGVDTEAFF
>TRBV20-1|TRBJ2-1|-|many
TGCAGTGCCTCGACTAGTCTGGATGAGCAGTTCTTC
CSASTSLDEQFF
>TRBV7-9|TRBJ2-7|-|many
TGTGCCAGCAGCGCAGCAGGAGACAGGTCTACCTACGAGCAGTACTTC
CASSAAGDRSTYEQYF
>TRBV20-1|TRBJ1-1|TRBD1|many
TGCAGTGCTGACCATCCCGGACAGGGGACTGAAGCTTTCTTT
CSADHPGQGTEAFF
>TRBV6-2/TRBV6-3|TRBJ2-2|TRBD1|-
TGTGCCAGCAGTTCCCCGGGACAGGGGTTTTGGACCGGGGAGCTGTTTTTT
CASSSPGQGFWTGELFF
>TRBV3-1|TRBJ2-1|-|many
TGTGCCAGCAGCCAAGAGACAGCTCGTACTGAGCAGTTCTTC
CASSQETARTEQFF
>TRBV7-9|TRBJ2-7|-|many
TGTGCCAGCACCCAGGGGTCCTACGAGCAGTACTTC
CASTQGSYEQYF
>TRBV12-3/TRBV12-4|TRBJ1-1|TRBD1|many
TGTGCCAGCACCCCTAGCCGGGACAGAAACACTGAAGCTTTCTTT
CASTPSRDRNTEAFF
>TRBV7-8|TRBJ2-2|-|many
TGTGCCAGCAGCTTCGCGACAGGGGCGGGAGCCGGGGAGCTGTTTTTT
CASSFATGAGAGELFF
>TRBV2|TRBJ2-3|TRBD1|many
TGTGCCAGCAGTCGTAAGACAGGGGGTACAGATACGCAGTATTTT
CASSRKTGGTDTQYF
>TRBV11-2|TRBJ1-3|TRBD1|many
TGTGCCAGTCGGGACAGGCTAGACTGGGACACCATATATTTT
CASRDRLDWDTIYF
>TRBV28|TRBJ2-3|TRBD2|many
TGTGCCAGCAGTTCTAGCGGGAGCTCAGATACGCAGTATTTT
CASSSSGSSDTQYF
>TRBV28|TRBJ2-7|TRBD1|many
TGTGCCAGCAGTCCATCCGGGACAGGGTCGTATGAGCAGTACTTC
CASSPSGTGSYEQYF
>TRBV4-1|TRBJ2-3|-|-
TGCGCCAGCAGCCAAGATCTGGGAGGGCAGGGGGCAGATACGCAGTATTTT
CASSQDLGGQGADTQYF
>TRBV12-3/TRBV12-4|TRBJ2-5|-|many
TGTGCCAGCAGTTTTGGTTACCCGCAAGAGACCCAGTACTTC
CASSFGYPQETQYF
>TRBV12-3/TRBV12-4|TRBJ2-5|TRBD2|many
TGTGCCAGCAGTTTATCGACGGGAGGTGCGGAGACCCAGTACTTC
CASSLSTGGAETQYF
>TRBV5-6|TRBJ2-1|TRBD1|many
TGTGCCAGCGGGCAGGGGGCCTACAATGAGCAGTTCTTC
CASGQGAYNEQFF
>TRBV6-1|TRBJ1-6|-|few
TGTGCCAGCGGGCCACGAGAAGGGGTTTATTCACCCCTCCACTTT
CASGPREGVYSPLHF
>TRBV2|TRBJ2-1|-|many
TGTGCCAGCAGTGAAGCGGGGGCGAGGGGTGAGCAGTTCTTC
CASSEAGARGEQFF
>TRBV7-3|TRBJ2-5|-|-
TGTGCCAGCAGCCCATCCGGGGGAGGGACCCAGTACTTC
CASSPSGGGTQYF
>TRBV6-1|TRBJ2-3|TRBD2|many
TGTGCCAGCAGTTCAATAGCGGGAGTTCTGACAGATACGCAGTATTTT
CASSSIAGVLTDTQYF
>TRBV7-9|TRBJ2-1|TRBD1|many
TGTGCCAGCAGCGAGGGACAGGGGTCCTACAATGAGCAGTTCTTC
CASSEGQGSYNEQFF
>TRBV4-2|TRBJ2-7|TRBD1|few
TGTGCCAGCAGCCAAAGACAGGGGGACTACGAGCAGTACTTC
CASSQRQGDYEQYF
>TRBV7-9|TRBJ2-7|-|few
TGTGCCAGCAGCCGCAACAGGGAACTGAAGCAGTACTTC
CASSRNRELKQYF
>TRBV20-1|TRBJ1-1|TRBD1|many
TGCAGTGCTAGAATGAGGACAGGGACAGCTTTCTTT
CSARMRTGTAFF
>TRBV5-1|TRBJ2-2|-|few
TGCGCCAGCAGCCCGGTGGACACCGGGGAGCTGTTTTTT
CASSPVDTGELFF
>TRBV20-1|TRBJ2-2|-|many
TGCAGTGCTCCCCGCCGGCAGCCGACGAACACCGGGGAGCTGTTTTTT
CSAPRRQPTNTGELFF
>TRBV9|TRBJ2-7|-|many
TGTGCCAGCAGCGGACAGGTGGTGGGCGAGCAGTACTTC
CASSGQVVGEQYF
>TRBV12-5|TRBJ2-3|TRBD1|many
TGTGCTAGTGGTTCCGGGACAGGGGGCACAGATACGCAGTATTTT
CASGSGTGGTDTQYF
>TRBV6-2/TRBV6-3|TRBJ1-2|-|many
TGTGCCAGCAGTTACTACAGGGTCGGCTACACCTTC
CASSYYRVGYTF
>TRBV20-1|TRBJ2-5|TRBD2|many
TGCAGTGCTAGAGAGGCTAGCGGGAGTTTGGAGACCCAGTACTTC
CSAREASGSLETQYF
>TRBV28|TRBJ2-7|TRBD2|few
TGTGCCAGCAGCTCCCCGCTAGCGGGAAGGGAATACGAGCAGTACTTC
CASSSPLAGREYEQYF
>TRBV27|TRBJ2-7|-|few
TGTGCCAGCAGTTTAGGGTCGGGATACGAGCAGTACTTC
CASSLGSGYEQYF
>TRBV5-6|TRBJ1-2|TRBD1|-
TGTGCCAGCAGCGTCGGGACAGCTAATAGTTTCTACTATGGCTACACCTTC
CASSVGTANSFYYGYTF
>TRBV5-1|TRBJ2-2|-|-
TGCGCCAGCAGCTCGGGACAAGGGGGGACCGGGGAGCTGTTTTTT
CASSSGQGGTGELFF
>TRBV19|TRBJ1-3|-|-
TGTGCCAGTAGGCCTGTTACATCCAGCTCTGGAAACACCATATATTTT
CASRPVTSSSGNTIYF
>TRBV9|TRBJ2-7|TRBD1|many
TGTGCCAGCAGCGTAGATCAGAACAGGGGGCTCTACGAGCAGTACTTC
CASSVDQNRGLYEQYF